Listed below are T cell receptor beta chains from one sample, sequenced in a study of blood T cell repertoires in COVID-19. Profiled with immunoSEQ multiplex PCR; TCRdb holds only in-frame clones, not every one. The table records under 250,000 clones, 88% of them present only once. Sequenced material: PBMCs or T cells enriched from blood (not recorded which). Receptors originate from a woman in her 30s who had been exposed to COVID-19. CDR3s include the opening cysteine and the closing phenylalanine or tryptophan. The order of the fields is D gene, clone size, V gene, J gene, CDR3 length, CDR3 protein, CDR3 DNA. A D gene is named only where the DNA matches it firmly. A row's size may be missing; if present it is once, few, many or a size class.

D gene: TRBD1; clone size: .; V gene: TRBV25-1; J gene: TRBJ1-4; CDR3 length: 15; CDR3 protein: CASSGSRDRGRKLFF; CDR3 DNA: TGTGCCAGCAGTGGGTCGAGGGACAGGGGGAGAAAACTGTTTTTT
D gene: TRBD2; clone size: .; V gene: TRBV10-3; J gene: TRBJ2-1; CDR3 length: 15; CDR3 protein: CAISGAGTSRNEQFF; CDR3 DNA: TGTGCCATCAGTGGAGCGGGGACTAGCCGCAATGAGCAGTTCTTC
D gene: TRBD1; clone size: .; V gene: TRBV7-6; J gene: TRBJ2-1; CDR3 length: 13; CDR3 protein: CASSANRGHEQFF; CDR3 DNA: TGTGCCAGCAGCGCAAACAGGGGCCATGAGCAGTTCTTC
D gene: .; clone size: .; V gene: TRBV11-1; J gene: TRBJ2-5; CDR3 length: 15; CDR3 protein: CASSSIGGVPETQYF; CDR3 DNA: TGTGCCAGCAGCTCAATCGGGGGAGTCCCCGAGACCCAGTACTTC
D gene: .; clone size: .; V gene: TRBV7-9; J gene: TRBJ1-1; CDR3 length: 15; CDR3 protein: CASSSTGLPNTEAFF; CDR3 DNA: TGTGCCAGCAGCTCCACAGGGTTACCGAACACTGAAGCTTTCTTT
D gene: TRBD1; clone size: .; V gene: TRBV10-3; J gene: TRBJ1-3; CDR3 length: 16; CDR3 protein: CAISEIPTGIRNTIYF; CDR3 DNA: TGTGCCATCAGTGAGATTCCGACAGGGATTCGAAACACCATATATTTT
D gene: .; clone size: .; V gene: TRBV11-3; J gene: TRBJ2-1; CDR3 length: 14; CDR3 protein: CASSLGGVYNEQFF; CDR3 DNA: TGTGCCAGCAGCTTAGGAGGCGTATACAATGAGCAGTTCTTC
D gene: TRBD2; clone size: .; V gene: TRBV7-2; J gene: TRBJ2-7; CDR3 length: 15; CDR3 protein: CASSLVRLAGYEQYF; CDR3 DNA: TGTGCCAGCAGCTTAGTCAGACTAGCGGGCTACGAGCAGTACTTC
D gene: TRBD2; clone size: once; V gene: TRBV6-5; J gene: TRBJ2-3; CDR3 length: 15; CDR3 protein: CASGETSGRPDTQYF; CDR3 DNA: TGTGCCAGCGGAGAGACTAGCGGGAGACCAGATACGCAGTATTTT
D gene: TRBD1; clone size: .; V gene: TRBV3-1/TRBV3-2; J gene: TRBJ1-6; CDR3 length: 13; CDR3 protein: CASSWTGDSPLHF; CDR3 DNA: TGTGCCAGCAGCTGGACAGGGGACTCACCCCTCCACTTT
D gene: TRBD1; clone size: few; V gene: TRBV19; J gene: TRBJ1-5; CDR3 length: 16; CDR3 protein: CASSILGGTVYQPQHF; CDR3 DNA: TGTGCCAGTAGTATTTTAGGCGGGACAGTGTACCAGCCCCAGCATTTT
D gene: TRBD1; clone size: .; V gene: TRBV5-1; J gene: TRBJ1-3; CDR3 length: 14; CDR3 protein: CASSWGQAGNTIYF; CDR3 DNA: TGCGCCAGCAGCTGGGGACAGGCCGGAAACACCATATATTTT
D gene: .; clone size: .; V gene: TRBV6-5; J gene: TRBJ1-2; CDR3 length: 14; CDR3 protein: CASSSGGANYGYTF; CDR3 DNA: TGTGCCAGCAGTTCGGGAGGAGCTAACTATGGCTACACCTTC
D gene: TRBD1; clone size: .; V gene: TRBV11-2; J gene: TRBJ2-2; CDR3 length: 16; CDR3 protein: CASSSPRGRRTGELFF; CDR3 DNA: TGTGCCAGCAGCTCCCCCAGGGGGCGGCGGACCGGGGAGCTGTTTTTT
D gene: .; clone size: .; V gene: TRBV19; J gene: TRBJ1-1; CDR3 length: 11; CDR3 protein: CASSMGREAFF; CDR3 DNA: TGTGCCAGTAGTATGGGCAGAGAAGCTTTCTTT
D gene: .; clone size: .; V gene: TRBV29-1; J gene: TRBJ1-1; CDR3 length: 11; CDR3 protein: CSVGLAAEAFF; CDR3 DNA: TGCAGCGTTGGGTTGGCAGCTGAAGCTTTCTTT
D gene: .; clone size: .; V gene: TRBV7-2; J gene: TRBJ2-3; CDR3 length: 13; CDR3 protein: CASSLNPADTQYF; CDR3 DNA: TGTGCCAGCAGCTTAAACCCGGCAGATACGCAGTATTTT
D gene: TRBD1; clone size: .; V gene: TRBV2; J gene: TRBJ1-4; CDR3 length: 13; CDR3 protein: CASGQGTNEKLFF; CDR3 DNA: TGTGCCAGCGGACAGGGGACTAATGAAAAACTGTTTTTT
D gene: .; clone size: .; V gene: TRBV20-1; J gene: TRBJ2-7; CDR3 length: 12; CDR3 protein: CSASGQGPKQYF; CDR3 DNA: TGCAGTGCTAGTGGGCAGGGGCCGAAGCAGTACTTC
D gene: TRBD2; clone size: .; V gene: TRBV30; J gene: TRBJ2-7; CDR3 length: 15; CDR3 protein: CAWSAGGLLSYEQYF; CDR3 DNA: TGTGCCTGGAGCGCGGGAGGACTTCTTTCCTACGAGCAGTACTTC
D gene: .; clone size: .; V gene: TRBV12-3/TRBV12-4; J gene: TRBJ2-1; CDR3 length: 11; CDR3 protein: CASSYSVKQFF; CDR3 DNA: TGTGCCAGCAGTTATAGCGTGAAGCAGTTCTTC
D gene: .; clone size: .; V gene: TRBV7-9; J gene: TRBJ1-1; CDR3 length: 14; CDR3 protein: CASSLAIGVAEAFF; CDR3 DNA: TGTGCCAGCAGCTTAGCCATCGGGGTCGCCGAAGCTTTCTTT
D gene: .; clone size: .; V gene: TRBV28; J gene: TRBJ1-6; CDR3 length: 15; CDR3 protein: CASSFLIMEDSPLHF; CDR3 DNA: TGTGCCAGCAGTTTCTTGATCATGGAGGATTCACCCCTCCACTTT
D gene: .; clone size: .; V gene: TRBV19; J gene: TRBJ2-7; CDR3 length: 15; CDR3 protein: CASSSPGHRPGEQYF; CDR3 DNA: TGTGCCAGTAGTTCCCCGGGCCACAGGCCGGGCGAGCAGTACTTC
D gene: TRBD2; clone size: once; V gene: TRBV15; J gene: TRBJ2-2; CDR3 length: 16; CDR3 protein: CATSRVSGSGTGELFF; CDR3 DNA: TGTGCCACCAGCAGAGTCAGCGGGAGTGGCACCGGGGAGCTGTTTTTT
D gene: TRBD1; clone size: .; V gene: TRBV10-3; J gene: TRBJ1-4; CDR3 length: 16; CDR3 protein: CAISSGTGGTNEKLFF; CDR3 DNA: TGTGCCATCAGCTCCGGGACAGGGGGGACTAATGAAAAACTGTTTTTT